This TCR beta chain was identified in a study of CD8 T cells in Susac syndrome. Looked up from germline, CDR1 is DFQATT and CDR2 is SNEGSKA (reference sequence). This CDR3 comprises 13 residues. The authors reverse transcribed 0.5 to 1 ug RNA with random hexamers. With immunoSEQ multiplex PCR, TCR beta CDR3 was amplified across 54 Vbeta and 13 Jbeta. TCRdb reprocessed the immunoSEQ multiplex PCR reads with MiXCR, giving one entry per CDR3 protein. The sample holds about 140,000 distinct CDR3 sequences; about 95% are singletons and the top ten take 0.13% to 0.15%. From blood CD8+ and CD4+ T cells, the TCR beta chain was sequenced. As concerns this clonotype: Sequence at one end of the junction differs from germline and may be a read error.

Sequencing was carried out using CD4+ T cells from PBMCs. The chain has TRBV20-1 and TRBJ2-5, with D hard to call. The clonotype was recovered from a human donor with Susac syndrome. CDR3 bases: TGCAGTGCTGGAGACTCCCTTAAAGAGACCCAGTACTTC. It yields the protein CSAGDSLKETQYF.